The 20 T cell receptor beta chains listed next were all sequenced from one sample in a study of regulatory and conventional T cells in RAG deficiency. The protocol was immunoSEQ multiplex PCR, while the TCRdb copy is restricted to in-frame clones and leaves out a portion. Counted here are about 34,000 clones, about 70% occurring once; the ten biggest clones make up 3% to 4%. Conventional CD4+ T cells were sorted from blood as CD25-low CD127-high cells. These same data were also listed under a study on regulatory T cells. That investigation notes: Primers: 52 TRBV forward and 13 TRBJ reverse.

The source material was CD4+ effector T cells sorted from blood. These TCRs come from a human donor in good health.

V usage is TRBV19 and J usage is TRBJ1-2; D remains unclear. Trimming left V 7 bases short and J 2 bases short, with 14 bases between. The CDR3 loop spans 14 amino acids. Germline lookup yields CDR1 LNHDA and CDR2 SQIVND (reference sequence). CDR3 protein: CASNDAGGNYGYTF. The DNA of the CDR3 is TGTGCCAGTAATGATGCAGGAGGGAACTATGGCTACACCTTC. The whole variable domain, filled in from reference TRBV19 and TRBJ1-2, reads DGGITQSPKYLFRKEGQNVTLSCEQNLNHDAMYWYRQDPGQGLRLIYYSQIVNDFQKGDIAEGYSVSREKKESFPLTVTSAQKNPTAFYLCASNDAGGNYGYTFGSGTRLTVV.

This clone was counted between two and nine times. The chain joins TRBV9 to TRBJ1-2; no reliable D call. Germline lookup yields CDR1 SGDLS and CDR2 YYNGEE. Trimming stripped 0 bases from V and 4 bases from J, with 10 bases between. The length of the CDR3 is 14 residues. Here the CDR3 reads CASSVDYGGYGYTF. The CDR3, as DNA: TGTGCCAGCAGCGTAGATTACGGAGGCTATGGCTACACCTTC.

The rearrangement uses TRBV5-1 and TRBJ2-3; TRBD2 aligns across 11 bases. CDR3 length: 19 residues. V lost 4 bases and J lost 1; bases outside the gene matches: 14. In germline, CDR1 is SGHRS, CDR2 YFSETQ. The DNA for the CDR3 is TGCGCCAGCAGCCGACTAACTAGCGGGGGCCGTACCGGCACAGATACGCAGTATTTT. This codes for CASSRLTSGGRTGTDTQYF.

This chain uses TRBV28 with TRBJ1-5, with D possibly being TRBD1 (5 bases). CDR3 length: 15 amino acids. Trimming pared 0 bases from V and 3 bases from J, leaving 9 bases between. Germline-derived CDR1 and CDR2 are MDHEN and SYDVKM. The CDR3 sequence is CASSLWGGNNQPQHF. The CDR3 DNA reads TGTGCCAGCAGTTTATGGGGGGGAAACAATCAGCCCCAGCATTTT.

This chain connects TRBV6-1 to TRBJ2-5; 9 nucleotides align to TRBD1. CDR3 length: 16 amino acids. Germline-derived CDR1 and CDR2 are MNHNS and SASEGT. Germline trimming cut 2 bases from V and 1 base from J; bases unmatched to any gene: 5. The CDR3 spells CASSEQGQGIQETQYF. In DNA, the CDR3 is TGTGCCAGCAGTGAACAGGGACAGGGAATCCAAGAGACCCAGTACTTC.

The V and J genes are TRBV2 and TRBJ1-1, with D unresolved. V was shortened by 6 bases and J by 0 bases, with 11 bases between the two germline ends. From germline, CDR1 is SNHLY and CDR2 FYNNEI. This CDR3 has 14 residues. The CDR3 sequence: CASRYLVMNTEAFF. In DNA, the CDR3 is TGTGCCAGCAGATACCTCGTGATGAACACTGAAGCTTTCTTT.

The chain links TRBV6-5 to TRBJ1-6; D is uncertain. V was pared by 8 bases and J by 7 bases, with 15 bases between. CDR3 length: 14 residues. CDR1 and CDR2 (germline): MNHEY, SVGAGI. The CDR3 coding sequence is TGTGCCAGCTCTCTCCGGTACTTAAATTCACCCCTCCACTTT. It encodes CASSLRYLNSPLHF.

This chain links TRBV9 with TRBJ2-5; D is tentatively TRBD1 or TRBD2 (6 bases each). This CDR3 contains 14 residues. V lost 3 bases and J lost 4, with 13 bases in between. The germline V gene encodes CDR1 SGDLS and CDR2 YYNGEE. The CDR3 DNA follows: TGTGCCAGCAGCGCCGGGGGACAAACAGAGACCCAGTACTTC. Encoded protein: CASSAGGQTETQYF.

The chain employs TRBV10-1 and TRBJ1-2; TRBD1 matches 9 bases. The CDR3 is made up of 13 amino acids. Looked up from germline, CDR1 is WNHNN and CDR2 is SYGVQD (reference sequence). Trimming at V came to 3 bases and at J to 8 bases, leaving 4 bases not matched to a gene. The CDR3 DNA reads TGCGCCAGCAGTGAAAACAGGGGGCGAGGCTACACCTTC. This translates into CASSENRGRGYTF.

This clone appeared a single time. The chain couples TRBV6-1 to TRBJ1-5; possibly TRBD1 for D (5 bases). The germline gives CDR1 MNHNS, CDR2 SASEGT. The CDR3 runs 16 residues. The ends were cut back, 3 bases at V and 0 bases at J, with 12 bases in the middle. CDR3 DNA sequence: TGTGCCAGCAGTGAGGGGCGGACCTATAGCAATCAGCCCCAGCATTTT. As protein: CASSEGRTYSNQPQHF.

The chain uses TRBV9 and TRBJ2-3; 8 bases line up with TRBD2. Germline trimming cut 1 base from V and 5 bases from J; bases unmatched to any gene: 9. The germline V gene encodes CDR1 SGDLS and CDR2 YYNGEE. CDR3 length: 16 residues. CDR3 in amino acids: CASSVLSVAGQDTQYF. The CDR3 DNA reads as TGTGCCAGCAGCGTATTGTCGGTAGCGGGACAAGATACGCAGTATTTT.

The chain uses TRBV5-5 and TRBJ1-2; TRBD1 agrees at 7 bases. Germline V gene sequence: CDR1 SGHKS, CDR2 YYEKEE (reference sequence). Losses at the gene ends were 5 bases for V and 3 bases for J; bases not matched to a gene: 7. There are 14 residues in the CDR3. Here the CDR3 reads CASRTATGDYGYTF. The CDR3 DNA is TGTGCCAGCAGAACAGCCACAGGGGACTATGGCTACACCTTC.

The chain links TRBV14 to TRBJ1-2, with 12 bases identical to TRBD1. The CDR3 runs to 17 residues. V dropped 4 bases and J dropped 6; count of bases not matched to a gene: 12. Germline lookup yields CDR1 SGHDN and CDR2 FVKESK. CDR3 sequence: CASSRIPGQGARNGYTF. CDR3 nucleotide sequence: TGTGCCAGCAGCCGAATACCGGGACAGGGGGCGCGGAATGGCTACACCTTC.

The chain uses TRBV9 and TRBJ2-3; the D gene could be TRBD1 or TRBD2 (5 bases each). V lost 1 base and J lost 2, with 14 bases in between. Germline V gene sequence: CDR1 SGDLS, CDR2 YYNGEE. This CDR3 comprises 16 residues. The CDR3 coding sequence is TGTGCCAGCAGCGTATCAGCAGGGAGAGACACAGATACGCAGTATTTT. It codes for CASSVSAGRDTDTQYF.

The DNA of the CDR3 is TGTGCCAGCAGTGAACTCGGGGGACTGAACACCGGGGAGCTGTTTTTT. It is translated as CASSELGGLNTGELFF. The chain links TRBV6-1 to TRBJ2-2, with D possibly TRBD2 on 6 matching bases. The CDR3 sequence is 16 residues long. Deletions cut 2 bases from V and 1 base from J, with 11 bases between. The germline V gene encodes CDR1 MNHNS and CDR2 SASEGT.

CDR3 in DNA: TGTGCCTGGAGCCTAAGCGAGGGAGGCAATCAGCCCCAGCATTTT. Its translation: CAWSLSEGGNQPQHF. The V and J genes are TRBV30 and TRBJ1-5; D not certain. Between the trimmed V and J ends, which lost 3 bases and 2 bases, there was a span of 14 bases. Germline V gene data show CDR1 as GTSNPN and CDR2 as SVGIG (reference sequence). This CDR3 has 15 residues.

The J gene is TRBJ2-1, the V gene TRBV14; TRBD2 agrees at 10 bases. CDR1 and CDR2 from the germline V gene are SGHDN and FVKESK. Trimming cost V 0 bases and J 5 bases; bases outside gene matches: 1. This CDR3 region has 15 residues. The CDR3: CASSQDLAGDNEQFF. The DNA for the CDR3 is TGTGCCAGCAGCCAAGATCTAGCGGGGGACAATGAGCAGTTCTTC.

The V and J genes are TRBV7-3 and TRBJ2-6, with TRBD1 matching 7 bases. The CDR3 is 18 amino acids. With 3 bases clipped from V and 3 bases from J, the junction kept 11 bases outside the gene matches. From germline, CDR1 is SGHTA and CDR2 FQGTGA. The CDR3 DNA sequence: TGTGCCAGCAGCTTCCCACCCGACAGGGTTGGTGGGGCCAACGTCCTGACTTTC. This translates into CASSFPPDRVGGANVLTF.

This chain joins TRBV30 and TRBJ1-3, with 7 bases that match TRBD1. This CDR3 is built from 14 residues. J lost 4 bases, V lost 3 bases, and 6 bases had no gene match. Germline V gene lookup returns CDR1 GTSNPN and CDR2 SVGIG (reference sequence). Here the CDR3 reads CAWSLRGDGNTIYF. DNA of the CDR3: TGTGCCTGGAGCCTCAGGGGGGACGGAAACACCATATATTTT.

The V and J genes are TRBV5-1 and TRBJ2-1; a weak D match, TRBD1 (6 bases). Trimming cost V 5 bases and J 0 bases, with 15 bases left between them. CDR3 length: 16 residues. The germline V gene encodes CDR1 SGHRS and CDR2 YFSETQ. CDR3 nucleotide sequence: TGCGCCAGCAGTCCGGGACACCAGAGCTCCTACAATGAGCAGTTCTTC. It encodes CASSPGHQSSYNEQFF.